This TCR beta chain appears in the sequencing data of a study of blood T cell repertoires in COVID-19. The assay was immunoSEQ multiplex PCR, and TCRdb's table has in-frame clones only and misses some. Altogether around 60,000 clones are present, roughly 72% being singletons, with the ten largest covering around 4.8%. With regard to this clone: The sample carries other DNA sequences with the same CDR3.

V dropped 4 bases and J dropped 1 base, with 4 bases sitting between them. The CDR3 runs to 12 residues. Per the germline V gene, CDR1 is MNHEY and CDR2 is SVGAGI. V gene TRBV6-5 combines with J gene TRBJ1-1, with D hard to call. Input material: peripheral blood. The sequence was collected from a woman in her 70s with COVID-19, enrolled during active disease. This CDR3 is CASSSGNTEAFF. CDR3 DNA: TGTGCCAGCAGTTCCGGGAACACTGAAGCTTTCTTT.